This T cell receptor (beta chain) was documented in a study of shared clonotypes between healthy human individuals. Study as a whole: CD4 naive and memory got three plates each, CD8 naive two, CD8 memory one.

Trimming took 0 bases from V and 0 from J, leaving 6 bases between them. From germline, CDR1 is SGHTA and CDR2 FQGNSA. This CDR3 spans 15 amino acids. In the case of this clone: Its antigen is not known. The sample contains more than one DNA sequence encoding this CDR3.

Study results and limitations: Rarefaction showed that sequencing of sorted subsets was incomplete (despite large depth). Across four donors, naive CD4 shared 5% to 5.5%, naive CD8 about 3.2%, memory CD4 about 2.5%, memory CD8 about 0.4%. How much donors shared clonotypes was expected to be affected by sequencing depth.

Assay: immunoSEQ multiplex PCR; the TCRdb copy retains only in-frame clones and omits some. Of over 950,000 clones listed, around three quarters are singletons. This sequence originates from a man between 18 and 35 years old in good health. Some clones in this sample may be carry-over from other donors' samples. Input material: memory CD4+ T cells from PBMCs. Subset indicated: CD45RA-negative fraction. The genes are TRBV7-2 and TRBJ1-5; D remains ambiguous. The CDR3 loop is CASSLAGNSNQPQHF. CDR3 coding DNA: TGTGCCAGCAGCTTAGCAGGGAATAGCAATCAGCCCCAGCATTTT.